Presented here are 16 T cell receptor beta chains from one specimen sequenced in a study of tumor-infiltrating lymphocytes in glioblastoma multiforme. TCR beta libraries were built from RNA through three nested multiplex PCR rounds using modified ARM-PCR. In TCRdb, the multiplex PCR reads were re-called with MiXCR into one record per CDR3 protein. The sample yields about 19,000 distinct CDR3 sequences, around 68% seen once. Sequencing was done on a sample of peripheral blood. The receptors were sampled from a male donor with glioblastoma.

Comment on this clonotype: An end of the junction does not agree with germline; a read error may underlie this. The V gene is TRBV29-1, the J gene TRBJ1-1, with TRBD1 matching over 7 bases. The CDR3 loop spans 13 amino acids. CDR1 is SQVTM, CDR2 ANQGSEA, per germline. The CDR3 is CSVRTGSNPEAFF. In DNA form, the CDR3 reads TGCAGCGTGCGGACAGGATCGAACCCTGAAGCTTTCTTT.

Only a few counts were recorded for this clonotype. The CDR3 DNA follows: TGTGCCAGCAGTGAAGGGCGGGAGGCAGCCTACAATGAGCAGTTCTTC. Translating it yields CASSEGREAAYNEQFF. The chain links TRBV2 to TRBJ2-1, with 8 bases fitting TRBD2. Germline CDR1 is SNHLY and CDR2 is FYNNEI. Unmatched junction bases numbered 4, after V lost 1 base and J lost 2 bases. CDR3 length: 16 amino acids.

The chain is built from TRBV2 and TRBJ1-6; 12 bases fit TRBD1. Germline CDR1 and CDR2: SNHLY and FYNNEI. V lost 7 bases, J lost 7 bases, and 8 bases stayed unmatched. The CDR3 totals 16 residues. DNA for the CDR3: TGTGCCAGCATCCCGGGACAGGGGGCGCGGAATTCACCCCTCCACTTT. This codes for CASIPGQGARNSPLHF.

Comments on this clonotype: It is likely a read error, because the conserved phenylalanine at the end of the CDR3 is missing. The genes are TRBV11-1 and TRBJ2-7; no definite D call. The CDR3 length is 13 residues. Germline V gene data show CDR1 as SGHAT and CDR2 as FQDESV (reference sequence). The CDR3 region has the DNA TGCGCCAGCACCCTGGATCATGGGTACGAGCAGTACTTA. Protein product: CASTLDHGYEQYL.

As regards this clonotype: A read error may account for a junction end that differs from germline. This chain joins TRBV5-4 and TRBJ2-1; D is ambiguous. The CDR3 runs 14 residues. In germline, CDR1 is SGHNT, CDR2 YYREEE (reference sequence). The DNA for the CDR3 is TGTGTCAGCATCTTTGTTTCGCGACGCCATGAGCAGTTCTTC. This codes for CVSIFVSRRHEQFF. The entire variable domain, with the rest obtained from reference TRBV5-4 and TRBJ2-1, is as follows: ETGVTQSPTHLIKTRGQQVTLRCSSQSGHNTVSWYQQALGQGPQFIFQYYREEENGRGNFPPRFSGLQFPNYSSELNVNALELDDSALYLCVSIFVSRRHEQFFGPGTRLTVL.

This clonotype was recorded only once. The rearrangement links TRBV11-2 to TRBJ2-2, with a weak D call TRBD1 (6 bases). Germline V gene data show CDR1 as SGHAT and CDR2 as FQNNGV. The CDR3 is 15 amino acids. V was pared by 6 bases and J by 3 bases, with 14 bases between. The CDR3 nucleotides read TGTGCCAGCAGTTTAATGCAGGGGCACACCGGGGAGCTGTTTTTT. This encodes CASSLMQGHTGELFF.

V usage is TRBV6-5 and J usage is TRBJ2-7; D might be TRBD1 (6 bases). The CDR3 extends over 16 amino acids. V lost 6 bases and J 3 bases, leaving 21 bases between the germline ends. In germline, CDR1 is MNHEY, CDR2 SVGAGI. CDR3 DNA: TGTGCCAGCAGAACCCCGAGGCTGGCAGGGGACTACGAGCAGTACTTC. The encoded protein is CASRTPRLAGDYEQYF.

V usage is TRBV11-3 and J usage is TRBJ2-3, with 8 bases lining up with TRBD1. Germline CDR1 and CDR2: SGHNT and YENEEA. The CDR3 is 16 amino acids. J was trimmed by 6 bases and V by 5 bases; bases with no gene match: 13. This CDR3 is CASSHGADRGNDTQYF. The DNA for the CDR3 is TGTGCCAGCAGCCATGGCGCCGACAGGGGCAATGATACGCAGTATTTT.

The chain carries TRBV4-1 and TRBJ1-2; TRBD1 aligns across 8 bases. Germline V CDR1 and CDR2: MGHRA, YSYEKL. The V and J ends lost 2 bases and 6 bases, in that order; junction bases with no gene match: 5. The CDR3 runs 14 residues. The CDR3: CASSQRTGYDGYTF. CDR3 coding DNA: TGCGCCAGCAGCCAAAGGACAGGGTACGATGGCTACACCTTC.

This clonotype was recorded many times. The genes are TRBV30 and TRBJ2-7, with D perhaps matching TRBD1 (5 bases). Trimming stripped 0 bases from V and 2 bases from J, with 11 bases between. The CDR3 runs 14 residues. Germline V gives CDR1 GTSNPN, CDR2 SVGIG (reference sequence). The DNA of the CDR3 is TGTGCCTGGAGTGTAAACGCAGGGCCCTACGAGCAGTACTTC. This sequence encodes CAWSVNAGPYEQYF.

As for this clonotype: At one boundary the junction diverges from the germline segment, which might be a read error. The rearrangement links TRBV11-2 to TRBJ2-6; D unclear. CDR3 length equals 18 residues. Per the germline V gene, CDR1 is SGHAT and CDR2 is FQNNGV. Written as DNA, the CDR3 is TGTGCCATCAGCCCCCATCGGGTTGTCTCATCCTGGGCCAACGTCCTGACTTTC. It translates to CAISPHRVVSSWANVLTF. Full variable domain (rest looked up from reference TRBV11-2 and TRBJ2-6): EAGVAQSPRYKIIEKRQSVAFWCNPISGHATLYWYQQILGQGPKLLIQFQNNGVVDDSQLPKDRFSAERLKGVDSTLKIQPAKLEDSAVYLCAISPHRVVSSWANVLTFGAGSRLTVL.

Comments on this clonotype: A read error may produce the germline difference seen at one junction end. The chain couples TRBV11-2 to TRBJ2-3, with D possibly TRBD2 on 5 matching bases. The germline gives CDR1 SGHAT, CDR2 FQNNGV. The CDR3 is 16 amino acids. In DNA form, the CDR3 reads TGTACCAGCGGCCCTAGGGTAGCTCGAGGTTCAGATACGCAGTATTTT. This gives the protein CTSGPRVARGSDTQYF.

The V and J genes are TRBV6-2 or TRBV6-3 and TRBJ2-7; 9 nucleotides line up with TRBD2. The germline V gene has CDR1 MNHEY and CDR2 SVGEGT. This CDR3 spans 14 amino acids. J was trimmed by 2 bases and V by 4 bases; bases with no gene match: 3. The DNA of the CDR3 is TGTGCCAGCAGTTTTGTAGCGGGAGCCTACGAGCAGTACTTC. This codes for CASSFVAGAYEQYF.

In this sample, this clonotype turned up a few times. This sequence may be a read error, since a much larger clone differs from it by one base. V usage is TRBV11-1 and J usage is TRBJ2-7, with D maybe TRBD1 (5 bases). The J call may be faulty, since TRBJ2-4 better matches the DNA end. The CDR3 consists of 13 residues. In germline, CDR1 is SGHAT, CDR2 FQDESV (reference sequence). The CDR3 here is CASSPLRAGIQYF. The DNA of the CDR3 is TGTGCCAGCAGCCCCCTCAGGGCCGGCATTCAGTACTTC.

V usage is TRBV6-2 or TRBV6-3 and J usage is TRBJ2-1, with D hard to call. Germline assignment: CDR1 MNHEY and CDR2 SVGEGT. Trimming removed 6 bases at V and 7 bases at J, with 13 bases between. The CDR3 loop spans 13 amino acids. CDR3 in amino acids: CASSSYSGNEQFF. The CDR3 region has the DNA TGTGCCAGCAGCTCCTATAGTGGGAATGAGCAGTTCTTC.

The chain joins TRBV18 to TRBJ2-5, with D hard to call. Germline CDR1 and CDR2: KGHSH and LQKENI. The CDR3 extends over 11 amino acids. The V end was cut by 4 bases, the J end by 2 bases, with 2 bases between. CDR3 sequence reads: CASSLQETQYF. Here the CDR3 DNA reads TGTGCCAGCTCACTTCAAGAGACCCAGTACTTC. Together with reference TRBV18 and TRBJ2-5, the CDR3 gives the full variable domain: NAGVMQNPRHLVRRRGQEARLRCSPMKGHSHVYWYRQLPEEGLKFMVYLQKENIIDESGMPKERFSAEFPKEGPSILRIQQVVRGDSAAYFCASSLQETQYFGPGTRLLVL.